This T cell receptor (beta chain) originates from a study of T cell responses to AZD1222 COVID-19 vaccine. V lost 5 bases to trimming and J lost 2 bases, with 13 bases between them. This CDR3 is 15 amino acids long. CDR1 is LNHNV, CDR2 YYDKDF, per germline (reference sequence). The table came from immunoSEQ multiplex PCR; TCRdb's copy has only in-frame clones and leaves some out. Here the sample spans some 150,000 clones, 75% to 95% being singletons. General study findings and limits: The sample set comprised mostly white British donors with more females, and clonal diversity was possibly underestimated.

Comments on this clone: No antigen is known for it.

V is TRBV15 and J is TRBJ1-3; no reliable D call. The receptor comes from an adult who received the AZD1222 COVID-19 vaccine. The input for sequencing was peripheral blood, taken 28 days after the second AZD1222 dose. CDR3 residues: CATSRGGYAGNTIYF. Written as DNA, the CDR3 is TGTGCCACCAGCCGAGGAGGGTACGCTGGAAACACCATATATTTT.